These 32 T cell receptor beta chains originate from one sample sequenced in a study of cytomegalovirus exposure and HLA in healthy donors. The PCR made use of 60 Vbeta and 13 Jbeta primers. Measured with immunoSEQ multiplex PCR; TCRdb has only the in-frame clones, and not every one. The sample records 30,000 to 45,000 clones, about nine tenths being singletons. What was sequenced was PBMCs. These receptors originate from a woman between 40 and 50 years old in good health and CMV-seropositive.

This clone was detected a few times. The chain recombines TRBV7-6 with TRBJ2-1; the match to TRBD2 covers 9 bases. Germline assignment: CDR1 SGHVS and CDR2 FNYEAQ. The CDR3 length is 15 residues. V shed 5 bases and J 2 bases; nucleotides not matched to a gene: 4. In DNA form, the CDR3 reads TGTGCCAGCAGCCCTAGACTAGCGGCCTACAATGAGCAGTTCTTC. This encodes CASSPRLAAYNEQFF. The full variable domain, rest sourced from reference TRBV7-6 and TRBJ2-1, is GAGVSQSPRYKVTKRGQDVALRCDPISGHVSLYWYRQALGQGPEFLTYFNYEAQQDKSGLPNDRFSAERPEGSISTLTIQRTEQRDSAMYRCASSPRLAAYNEQFFGPGTRLTVL.

This rearrangement joins TRBV6-1 to TRBJ1-1; TRBD1 is a possible D gene (5 bases). The V end lost 3 bases, the J end lost 1 base, and 9 bases lay between the germline ends. In germline, CDR1 is MNHNS, CDR2 SASEGT. The CDR3 consists of 14 residues. CDR3 amino acids: CASSDPGGNTEAFF. DNA of the CDR3: TGTGCCAGCAGTGATCCGGGGGGGAACACTGAAGCTTTCTTT.

The gene calls are TRBV6-5 and TRBJ1-2; D might be TRBD1 (6 bases). V lost 8 bases to trimming and J lost 4 bases, with 11 bases between them. The germline V gene has CDR1 MNHEY and CDR2 SVGAGI. The length of the CDR3 is 12 residues. CDR3 in amino acids: CASQGIGYGYTF. In DNA, the CDR3 is TGTGCCAGCCAGGGGATCGGCTATGGCTACACCTTC.

The genes are TRBV9 and TRBJ2-2, with 7 positions matching TRBD1. Germline-derived CDR1 and CDR2 are SGDLS and YYNGEE. Losses at the gene ends were 0 bases for V and 4 bases for J; bases not matched to a gene: 3. The CDR3 consists of 15 residues. The CDR3 protein is CASSVGGDSTGELFF. The CDR3 coding sequence is TGTGCCAGCAGCGTAGGAGGGGACAGCACCGGGGAGCTGTTTTTT.

In nucleotides, the CDR3 is TGTGCCAGCAGCTTAGAACCGGGAAAAAGGGGCTACACCTTC. This translates into CASSLEPGKRGYTF. The rearrangement joins TRBV11-2 to TRBJ1-2; the D is unclear. V was trimmed by 0 bases and J by 8 bases, leaving 13 bases between them. Germline CDR1 is SGHAT and CDR2 is FQNNGV. The CDR3 is 14 residues long.

The V gene is TRBV27, the J gene TRBJ1-1; D unresolved. Trimming removed 2 bases at V and 7 bases at J, with 11 bases between. Germline CDR1 MNHEY, CDR2 SMNVEV (reference sequence). This CDR3 has 13 residues. Here the CDR3 DNA reads TGTGCCAGCAGTTTAGGGCTTCGGGGTGAAGCTTTCTTT. Encoded protein: CASSLGLRGEAFF.

This chain uses TRBV10-2 with TRBJ2-1; D is uncertain. Trimming shortened V by 7 bases and J by 11 bases, and 9 bases separated the two germline ends. Germline lookup yields CDR1 WSHSY and CDR2 SAAADI. The CDR3 is 10 residues long. In DNA, the CDR3 is TGCGCCAGCAACTTTCCCCAGCAGTTCTTC. The encoded protein is CASNFPQQFF.

J is TRBJ2-3 and V is TRBV10-3; 7 bases are shared with TRBD2. The ends lost 3 bases at V and 1 base at J; junction bases unmatched: 7. Germline CDR1 and CDR2: ENHRY and SYGVKD. There are 16 residues in the CDR3. The CDR3 reads CAISEGAGRGTDTQYF. For the CDR3, the DNA is TGTGCCATCAGTGAAGGTGCGGGGAGGGGCACAGATACGCAGTATTTT.

The chain joins TRBV7-8 to TRBJ1-4, with D maybe TRBD1 (6 bases). V was pared by 3 bases and J by 6 bases, with 14 bases between. The V gene's germline CDR1 is SGHVS and CDR2 FQNEAQ. The CDR3 totals 15 residues. CDR3 amino acids: CASSLGGGLDEKLFF. CDR3 DNA: TGTGCCAGCAGCTTGGGAGGGGGACTGGATGAAAAACTGTTTTTT.

The chain carries TRBV2 and TRBJ1-1, with TRBD1 as a possible D gene (5 bases). This CDR3 is built from 14 residues. The germline V gene has CDR1 SNHLY and CDR2 FYNNEI. Trimming took 5 bases from V and 1 from J, leaving 11 bases between them. The CDR3, as DNA: TGTGCCAGCAGTTCCGAAGGGGCGAACACTGAAGCTTTCTTT. This encodes CASSSEGANTEAFF. The full variable domain, completed using reference TRBV2 and TRBJ1-1, is EPEVTQTPSHQVTQMGQEVILRCVPISNHLYFYWYRQILGQKVEFLVSFYNNEISEKSEIFDDQFSVERPDGSNFTLKIRSTKLEDSAMYFCASSSEGANTEAFFGQGTRLTVV.

For this clone: Within the sample, other DNA sequences also encode this same CDR3. The chain has TRBV5-1 and TRBJ2-7, with a weak D call TRBD2 (6 bases). This CDR3 has 14 residues. CDR1 SGHRS and CDR2 YFSETQ come from the germline V gene. V dropped 7 bases and J dropped 1 base, with 15 bases sitting between them. The CDR3 region is CASSSTGESYEQYF. The CDR3 DNA reads TGCGCCAGCTCGTCGACGGGGGAATCCTACGAGCAGTACTTC.

CDR3 DNA sequence: TGTGCCAGCAGCTGGGGACTAACTAGCACAGATACGCAGTATTTT. Its protein product is CASSWGLTSTDTQYF. V is TRBV5-6 and J is TRBJ2-3; 7 bases match TRBD2. The CDR3 runs to 15 residues. Germline V lookup: CDR1 SGHDT, CDR2 YYEEEE. Trimming cost V 3 bases and J 0 bases; bases outside gene matches: 4.

CDR3 nucleotides: TGTGCCAGCAGCTTCGGGGGCTACAATGAGCAGTTCTTC. This encodes CASSFGGYNEQFF. V is TRBV11-2 and J is TRBJ2-1; D perhaps matches TRBD2 (6 bases). The V gene's germline CDR1 is SGHAT and CDR2 FQNNGV. CDR3 length: 13 amino acids. Trimming left V 3 bases short and J 3 bases short, with 6 bases between.

The rearrangement uses TRBV30 and TRBJ2-7; perhaps TRBD1 as D (7 bases). Germline CDR1 is GTSNPN and CDR2 is SVGIG (reference sequence). The CDR3 contains 14 residues. V gave up 4 bases and J gave up 2 bases, with 15 bases separating them. The CDR3 loop reads CAWKRAGGTYEQYF. The CDR3 DNA follows: TGTGCCTGGAAAAGGGCAGGGGGGACCTACGAGCAGTACTTC.

The rearrangement uses TRBV5-1 and TRBJ1-4; 9 bases line up with TRBD1. Germline V gives CDR1 SGHRS, CDR2 YFSETQ. The CDR3 is made up of 14 amino acids. V lost 4 bases, J lost 8 bases, and 6 bases stayed unmatched. CDR3 nucleotides: TGCGCCAGCAGCACACAGGGGGCATGGGAAAAACTGTTTTTT. This encodes CASSTQGAWEKLFF.

CDR3 region: CASSGDRVESPLHF. The CDR3 region has the DNA TGTGCCAGCAGTGGGGACAGGGTTGAGTCACCCCTCCACTTT. The J gene is TRBJ1-6, the V gene TRBV25-1; 9 positions agree with TRBD1. This CDR3 is built from 14 residues. The J segment lost 10 bases and the V segment lost 4 bases, leaving 5 bases of the junction unmatched. Germline lookup yields CDR1 MGHDK and CDR2 SYGVNS.

The chain uses TRBV25-1 and TRBJ2-1, with unresolved D. This CDR3 region has 17 residues. Germline V gene lookup returns CDR1 MGHDK and CDR2 SYGVNS. V lost 2 bases and J lost 8, with 22 bases in between. The CDR3 spells CASSEPSVGFVAHEQFF. CDR3 sequence (DNA): TGTGCCAGCAGTGAACCCTCAGTCGGGTTTGTGGCCCATGAGCAGTTCTTC.

The CDR3 sequence is CASSFEGRGTF. CDR3 bases: TGTGCCAGCAGTTTTGAAGGAAGAGGGACCTTC. The chain uses TRBV28 and TRBJ1-2; D ambiguous. This CDR3 region has 11 residues. Germline CDR1 and CDR2: MDHEN and SYDVKM. V was shortened by 3 bases and J by 14 bases, with 13 bases between the two germline ends.

The rearrangement joins TRBV5-4 to TRBJ1-6; maybe TRBD1 (5 bases). The CDR3 covers 14 residues. Per germline, CDR1 SGHNT and CDR2 YYREEE (reference sequence). Trimming stripped 4 bases from V and 11 bases from J, with 16 bases between. CDR3 in amino acids: CASSRDSRGPPLHF. The CDR3 nucleotides read TGTGCCAGCAGCCGAGACAGTCGCGGTCCACCCCTCCACTTT.

This chain links TRBV9 with TRBJ2-7; 10 bases are shared with TRBD2. The length of the CDR3 is 15 residues. V trimming: 4 bases; J trimming: 2 bases; junction bases outside the gene matches: 6. Per germline, CDR1 SGDLS and CDR2 YYNGEE. The CDR3 DNA follows: TGTGCCAGCAGCCCTAGCGGGGGACCTACCTACGAGCAGTACTTC. As protein: CASSPSGGPTYEQYF.

The gene calls are TRBV5-6 and TRBJ2-7, with TRBD1 matching over 7 bases. CDR1 is SGHDT, CDR2 YYEEEE, per germline. The CDR3 contains 15 residues. V dropped 3 bases and J dropped 0; count of bases not matched to a gene: 6. For the CDR3, the DNA is TGTGCCAGCAGCTCGGACAGGTTCAGCTCCTACGAGCAGTACTTC. Its translation is CASSSDRFSSYEQYF.

The V gene is TRBV7-2, the J gene TRBJ1-3, with TRBD1 matching 8 bases. Germline V gene data show CDR1 as SGHTA and CDR2 as FQGNSA. The CDR3 runs 15 residues. V gave up 5 bases and J gave up 4 bases; unmatched junction bases: 7. The chain's CDR3 is CASSPRSGGGNTIYF. The CDR3 coding sequence is TGTGCCAGCAGCCCTCGGTCAGGGGGCGGAAACACCATATATTTT.

The chain couples TRBV29-1 to TRBJ1-4, with TRBD1 matching 9 bases. The CDR3 sequence is 13 residues long. The J segment lost 5 bases and the V segment lost 5 bases, leaving 3 bases of the junction unmatched. The germline CDR1 and CDR2 sequences are SQVTM and ANQGSEA. In DNA, the CDR3 is TGCAGCGTTTCGACAGGGGGAAATGAAAAACTGTTTTTT. It translates to CSVSTGGNEKLFF.

This chain connects TRBV5-4 to TRBJ2-3; 13 nucleotides line up with TRBD2. The CDR3 sequence is 17 residues long. CDR1 is SGHNT and CDR2 is YYREEE in the germline V gene (reference sequence). Trimming removed 5 bases from V and 1 base from J; junction bases left unmatched: 7. CDR3 amino acids: CASRPPGLAGRTDTQYF. CDR3 in DNA: TGTGCCAGCAGACCTCCGGGACTAGCGGGACGCACAGATACGCAGTATTTT.

This chain uses TRBV15 with TRBJ2-2, with 8 nucleotides matching TRBD1. This CDR3 has 14 amino acids. The V gene end was trimmed by 3 bases and the J gene end by 6 bases; junction bases not matched to a gene: 3. Germline lookup yields CDR1 LNHNV and CDR2 YYDKDF (reference sequence). The CDR3 sequence is CATSRAQGAGELFF. CDR3 DNA sequence: TGTGCCACCAGCAGGGCACAGGGGGCCGGGGAGCTGTTTTTT. Full variable domain (missing parts from reference TRBV15 and TRBJ2-2): DAMVIQNPRYQVTQFGKPVTLSCSQTLNHNVMYWYQQKSSQAPKLLFHYYDKDFNNEADTPDNFQSRRPNTSFCFLDIRSPGLGDTAMYLCATSRAQGAGELFFGEGSRLTVL.

V is TRBV4-3 and J is TRBJ2-7; 11 bases are shared with TRBD2. Germline V CDR1 and CDR2: LGHNA, YSLEER. This CDR3 contains 17 residues. The junction had 10 bases not matched to a gene; V was cut back by 1 base and J by 5 bases. The CDR3 nucleotides read TGCGCCAGCAGCCAAGTTAGACTAGCGGGGCAAGGTGACGAGCAGTACTTC. It translates to CASSQVRLAGQGDEQYF.

This clone was picked up one time. The chain has TRBV7-2 and TRBJ1-1; 7 bases line up with TRBD1. Germline CDR1 and CDR2: SGHTA and FQGNSA. CDR3 length: 14 amino acids. V was pared by 4 bases and J by 0 bases, with 2 bases of the junction left unmatched. For the CDR3, the DNA is TGTGCCAGCAGCTCGGGACAGATGAACACTGAAGCTTTCTTT. This encodes CASSSGQMNTEAFF. The full variable domain, its missing parts supplied by reference TRBV7-2 and TRBJ1-1, is GAGVSQSPSNKVTEKGKDVELRCDPISGHTALYWYRQSLGQGLEFLIYFQGNSAPDKSGLPSDRFSAERTGGSVSTLTIQRTQQEDSAVYLCASSSGQMNTEAFFGQGTRLTVV.

J is TRBJ1-2 and V is TRBV28; 9 bases map to TRBD1. The length of the CDR3 is 15 residues. CDR1 is MDHEN, CDR2 SYDVKM, per germline. The V segment lost 7 bases and the J segment 6 bases; nucleotides outside the gene matches: 12. The CDR3 bases are TGTGCCAGCACCACTCCCCCCGGGACAGGGAATGGCTACACCTTC. Translation gives CASTTPPGTGNGYTF.

V is TRBV4-2 and J is TRBJ1-1; 7 bases map to TRBD1. Germline V lookup: CDR1 LGHNA, CDR2 YNFKEQ. The CDR3 loop spans 15 amino acids. J lost 1 base, V lost 1 base, and 3 bases had no gene match. In nucleotides, the CDR3 is TGTGCCAGCAGCCAAGGGGACAGACCGAACACTGAAGCTTTCTTT. Protein product: CASSQGDRPNTEAFF.

The V and J genes are TRBV10-1 and TRBJ2-7, with D possibly TRBD2 on 7 matching bases. Germline CDR1 reads WNHNN; CDR2 reads SYGVQD (reference sequence). This CDR3 has 19 residues. Deletions cut 2 bases from V and 3 bases from J, with 26 bases between. CDR3 nucleotide sequence: TGCGCCAGCAGTGAGACTCAATGGGCAGACGGGAGGACAGTCTACGAGCAGTACTTC. Translating gives CASSETQWADGRTVYEQYF.

The chain combines TRBV4-2 with TRBJ2-2; D perhaps matches TRBD1 (6 bases). Looked up from germline, CDR1 is LGHNA and CDR2 is YNFKEQ. CDR3 length: 15 amino acids. Trimming shortened V by 4 bases and J by 7 bases, and 16 bases separated the two germline ends. The CDR3 loop reads CASSLIPRGHGELFF. The CDR3 DNA is TGTGCCAGCAGCCTGATCCCCAGGGGCCACGGGGAGCTGTTTTTT.

This chain uses TRBV19 with TRBJ1-1; 10 bases agree with TRBD1. Germline V gives CDR1 LNHDA, CDR2 SQIVND (reference sequence). The CDR3 is 17 residues long. With 1 base clipped from V and 1 base from J, the junction kept 6 bases outside the gene matches. Here the CDR3 DNA reads TGTGCCAGTAGTATAGGGACAGGGGGGCTACAGAACACTGAAGCTTTCTTT. This codes for CASSIGTGGLQNTEAFF. Drawing the rest from reference TRBV19 and TRBJ1-1, the complete variable domain is DGGITQSPKYLFRKEGQNVTLSCEQNLNHDAMYWYRQDPGQGLRLIYYSQIVNDFQKGDIAEGYSVSREKKESFPLTVTSAQKNPTAFYLCASSIGTGGLQNTEAFFGQGTRLTVV.